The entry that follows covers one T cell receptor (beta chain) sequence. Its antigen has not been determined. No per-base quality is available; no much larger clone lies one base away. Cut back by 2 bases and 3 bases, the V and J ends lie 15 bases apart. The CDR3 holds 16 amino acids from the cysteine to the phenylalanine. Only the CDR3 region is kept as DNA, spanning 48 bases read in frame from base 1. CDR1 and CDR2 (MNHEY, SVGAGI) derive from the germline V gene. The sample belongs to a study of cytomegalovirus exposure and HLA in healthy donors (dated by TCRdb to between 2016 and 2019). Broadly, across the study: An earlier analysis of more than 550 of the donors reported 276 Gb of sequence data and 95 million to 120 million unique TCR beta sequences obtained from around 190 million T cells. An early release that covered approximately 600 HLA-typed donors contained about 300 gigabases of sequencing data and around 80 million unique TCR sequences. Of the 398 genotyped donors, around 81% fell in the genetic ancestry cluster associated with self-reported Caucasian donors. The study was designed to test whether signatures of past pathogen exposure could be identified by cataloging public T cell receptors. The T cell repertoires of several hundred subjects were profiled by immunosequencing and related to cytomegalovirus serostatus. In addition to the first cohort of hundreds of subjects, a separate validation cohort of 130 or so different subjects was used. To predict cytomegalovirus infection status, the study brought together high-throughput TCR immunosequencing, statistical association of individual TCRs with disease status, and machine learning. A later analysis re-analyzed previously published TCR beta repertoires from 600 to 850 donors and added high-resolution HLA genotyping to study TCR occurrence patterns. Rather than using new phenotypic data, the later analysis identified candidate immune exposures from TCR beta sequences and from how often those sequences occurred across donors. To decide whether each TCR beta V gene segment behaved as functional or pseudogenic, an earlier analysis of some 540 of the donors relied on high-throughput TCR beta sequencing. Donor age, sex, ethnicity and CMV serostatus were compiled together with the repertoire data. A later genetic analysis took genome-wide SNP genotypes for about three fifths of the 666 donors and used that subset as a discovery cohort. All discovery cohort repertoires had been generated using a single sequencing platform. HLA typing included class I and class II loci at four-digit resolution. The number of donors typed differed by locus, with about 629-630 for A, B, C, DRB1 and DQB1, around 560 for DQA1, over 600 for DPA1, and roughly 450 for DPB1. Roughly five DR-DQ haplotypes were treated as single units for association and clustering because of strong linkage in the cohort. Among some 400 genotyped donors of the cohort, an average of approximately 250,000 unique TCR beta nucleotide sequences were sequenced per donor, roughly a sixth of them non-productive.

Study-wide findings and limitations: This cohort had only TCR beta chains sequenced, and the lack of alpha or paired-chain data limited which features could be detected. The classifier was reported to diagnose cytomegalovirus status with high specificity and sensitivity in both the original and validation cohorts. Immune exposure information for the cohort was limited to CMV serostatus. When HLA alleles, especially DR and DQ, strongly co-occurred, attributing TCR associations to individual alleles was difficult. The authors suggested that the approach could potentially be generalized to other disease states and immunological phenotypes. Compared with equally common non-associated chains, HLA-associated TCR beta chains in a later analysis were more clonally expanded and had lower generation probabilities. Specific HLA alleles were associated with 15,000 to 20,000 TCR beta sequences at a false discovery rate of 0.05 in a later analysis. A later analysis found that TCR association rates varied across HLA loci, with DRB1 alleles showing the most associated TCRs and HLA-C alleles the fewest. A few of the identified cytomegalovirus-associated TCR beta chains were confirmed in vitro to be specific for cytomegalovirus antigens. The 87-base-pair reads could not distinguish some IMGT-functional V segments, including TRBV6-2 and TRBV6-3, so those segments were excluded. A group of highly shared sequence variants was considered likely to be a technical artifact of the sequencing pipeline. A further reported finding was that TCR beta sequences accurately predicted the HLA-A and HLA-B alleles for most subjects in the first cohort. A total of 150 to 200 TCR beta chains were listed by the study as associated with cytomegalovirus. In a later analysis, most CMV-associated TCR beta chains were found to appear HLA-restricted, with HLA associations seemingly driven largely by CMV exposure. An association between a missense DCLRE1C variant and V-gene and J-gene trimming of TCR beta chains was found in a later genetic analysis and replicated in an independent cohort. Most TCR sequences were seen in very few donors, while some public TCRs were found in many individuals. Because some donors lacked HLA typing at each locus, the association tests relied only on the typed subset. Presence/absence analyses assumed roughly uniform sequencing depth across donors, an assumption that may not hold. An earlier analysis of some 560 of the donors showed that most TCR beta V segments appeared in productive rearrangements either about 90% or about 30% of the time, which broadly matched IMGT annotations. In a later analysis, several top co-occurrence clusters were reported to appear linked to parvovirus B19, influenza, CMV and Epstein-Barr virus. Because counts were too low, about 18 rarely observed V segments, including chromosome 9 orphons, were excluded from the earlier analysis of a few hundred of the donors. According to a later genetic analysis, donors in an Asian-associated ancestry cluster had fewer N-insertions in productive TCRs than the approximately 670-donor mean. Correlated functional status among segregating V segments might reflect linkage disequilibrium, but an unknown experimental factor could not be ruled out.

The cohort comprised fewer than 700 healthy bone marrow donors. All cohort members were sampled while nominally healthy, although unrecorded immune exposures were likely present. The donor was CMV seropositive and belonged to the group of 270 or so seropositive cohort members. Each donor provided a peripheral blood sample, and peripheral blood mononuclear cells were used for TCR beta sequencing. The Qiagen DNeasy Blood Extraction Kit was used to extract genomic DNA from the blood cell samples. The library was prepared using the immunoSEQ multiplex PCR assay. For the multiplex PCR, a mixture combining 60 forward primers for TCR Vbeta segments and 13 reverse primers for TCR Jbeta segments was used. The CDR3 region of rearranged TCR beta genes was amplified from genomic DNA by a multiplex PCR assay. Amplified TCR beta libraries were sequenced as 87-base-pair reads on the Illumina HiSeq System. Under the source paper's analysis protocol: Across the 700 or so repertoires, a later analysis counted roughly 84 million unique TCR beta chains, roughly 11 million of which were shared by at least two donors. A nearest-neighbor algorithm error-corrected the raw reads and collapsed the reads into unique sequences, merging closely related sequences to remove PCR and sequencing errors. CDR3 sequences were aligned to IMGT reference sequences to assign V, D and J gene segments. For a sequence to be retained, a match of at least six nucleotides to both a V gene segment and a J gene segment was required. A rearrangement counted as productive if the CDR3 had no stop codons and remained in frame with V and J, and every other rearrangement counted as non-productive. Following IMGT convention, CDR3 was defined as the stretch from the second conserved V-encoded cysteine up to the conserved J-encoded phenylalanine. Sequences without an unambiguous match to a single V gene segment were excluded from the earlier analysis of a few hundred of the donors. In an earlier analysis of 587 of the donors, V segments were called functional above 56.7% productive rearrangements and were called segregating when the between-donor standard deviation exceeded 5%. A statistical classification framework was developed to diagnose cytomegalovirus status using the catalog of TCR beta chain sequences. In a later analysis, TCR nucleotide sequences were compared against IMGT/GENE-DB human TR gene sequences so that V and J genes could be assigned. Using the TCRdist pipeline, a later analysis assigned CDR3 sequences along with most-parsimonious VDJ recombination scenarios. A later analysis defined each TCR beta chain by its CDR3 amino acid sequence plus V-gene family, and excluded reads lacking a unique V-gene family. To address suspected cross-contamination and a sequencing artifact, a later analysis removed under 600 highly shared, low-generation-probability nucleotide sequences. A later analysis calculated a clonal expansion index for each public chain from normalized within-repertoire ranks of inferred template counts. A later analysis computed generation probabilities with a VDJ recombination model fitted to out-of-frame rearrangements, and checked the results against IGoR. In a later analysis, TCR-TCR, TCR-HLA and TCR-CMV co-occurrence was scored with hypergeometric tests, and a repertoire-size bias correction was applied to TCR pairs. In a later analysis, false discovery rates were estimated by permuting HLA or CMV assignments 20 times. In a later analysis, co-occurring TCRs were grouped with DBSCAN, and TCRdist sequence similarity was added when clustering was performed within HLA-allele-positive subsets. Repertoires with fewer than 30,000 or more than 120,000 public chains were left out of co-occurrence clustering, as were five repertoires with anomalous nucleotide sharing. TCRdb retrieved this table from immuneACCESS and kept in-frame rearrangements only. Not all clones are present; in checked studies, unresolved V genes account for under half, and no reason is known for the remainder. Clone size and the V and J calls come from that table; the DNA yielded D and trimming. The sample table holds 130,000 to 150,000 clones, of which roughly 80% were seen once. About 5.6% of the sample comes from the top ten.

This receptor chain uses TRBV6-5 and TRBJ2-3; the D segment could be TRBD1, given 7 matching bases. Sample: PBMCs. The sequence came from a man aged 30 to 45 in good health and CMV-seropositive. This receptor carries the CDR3 CASSYGGGIGTDTQYF. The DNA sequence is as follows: TGTGCCAGCAGTTACGGAGGGGGCATAGGTACAGATACGCAGTATTTT.